Shown below are 20 T cell receptor beta chains from a single sample sequenced in a study of blood T cell repertoires in COVID-19. Sequencing used immunoSEQ multiplex PCR; TCRdb keeps in-frame clones, though not all of them. The sample holds under 65,000 clones, 84% seen once. Sequenced sample: peripheral blood. These TCRs come from an older woman with acute or convalescent COVID-19.

This chain joins TRBV11-3 and TRBJ1-2; no reliable D call. Germline-derived CDR1 and CDR2 are SGHNT and YENEEA. V dropped 5 bases and J dropped 2 bases, with 24 bases sitting between them. This CDR3 is built from 18 residues. The CDR3 coding sequence is TGTGCCAGCAGCCACTTGGGGTCGACAACGGGGAAAAACTATGGCTACACCTTC. Protein sequence: CASSHLGSTTGKNYGYTF.

The chain links TRBV7-9 to TRBJ1-5; D is uncertain. V lost 3 bases, J lost 4 bases, and 4 bases lay in between. The CDR3 totals 12 residues. Germline lookup yields CDR1 SEHNR and CDR2 FQNEAQ (reference sequence). The CDR3 DNA sequence: TGTGCCAGCAGCTTCCCAAATCAGCCCCAGCATTTT. Amino acids: CASSFPNQPQHF.

This chain links TRBV5-4 with TRBJ2-7; 10 nucleotides align to TRBD2. The length of the CDR3 is 17 residues. V lost 1 base, J lost 0 bases, and 7 bases stayed unmatched. The germline CDR1 and CDR2 sequences are SGHNT and YYREEE (reference sequence). In DNA form, the CDR3 reads TGTGCCAGCAGCTTGTATACTAGCGGGGAGGGCTCCTACGAGCAGTACTTC. Translation gives CASSLYTSGEGSYEQYF. Drawing the rest from reference TRBV5-4 and TRBJ2-7, the complete variable domain is ETGVTQSPTHLIKTRGQQVTLRCSSQSGHNTVSWYQQALGQGPQFIFQYYREEENGRGNFPPRFSGLQFPNYSSELNVNALELDDSALYLCASSLYTSGEGSYEQYFGPGTRLTVT.

The rearrangement uses TRBV2 and TRBJ1-5; TRBD1 agrees at 8 bases. This CDR3 is 14 amino acids long. V lost 7 bases to trimming and J lost 6 bases; unmatched junction nucleotides: 8. Germline V gene lookup returns CDR1 SNHLY and CDR2 FYNNEI. The CDR3 reads CASTIGQGRQPQHF. The CDR3 bases are TGTGCCAGCACTATAGGACAGGGTCGTCAGCCCCAGCATTTT.

The CDR3 loop is CASSTALGAYGYTF. The CDR3 DNA reads as TGCGCCAGCAGCACCGCGTTGGGAGCTTATGGCTACACCTTC. The genes are TRBV5-1 and TRBJ1-2; no firm D call. This CDR3 contains 14 residues. Germline values: CDR1 SGHRS, CDR2 YFSETQ. Trimming left V 4 bases short and J 5 bases short, with 15 bases between.

This sequence joins TRBV7-9 and TRBJ2-3, with TRBD2 matching 9 bases. The CDR3 consists of 18 residues. Germline assignment: CDR1 SEHNR and CDR2 FQNEAQ (reference sequence). Trimming removed 5 bases from V and 5 bases from J; junction bases left unmatched: 17. Written as DNA, the CDR3 is TGTGCCAGCAGCGCCCCCCCTCGGCTAGCGGGGTTTAAAGATACGCAGTATTTT. As protein: CASSAPPRLAGFKDTQYF.

This clone has only one observation. The chain recombines TRBV5-6 with TRBJ1-5; 8 bases fit TRBD1. Per the germline V gene, CDR1 is SGHDT and CDR2 is YYEEEE. CDR3 size: 15 residues. Trimming took 1 base from V and 3 from J; bases not matched to a gene: 3. In DNA, the CDR3 is TGTGCCAGCAGCTTGTCAGGGGGCTTCAATCAGCCCCAGCATTTT. Its translation is CASSLSGGFNQPQHF. Full variable domain (outside the CDR3, taken from reference TRBV5-6 and TRBJ1-5): DAGVTQSPTHLIKTRGQQVTLRCSPKSGHDTVSWYQQALGQGPQFIFQYYEEEERQRGNFPDRFSGHQFPNYSSELNVNALLLGDSALYLCASSLSGGFNQPQHFGDGTRLSIL.

The V call is TRBV19, the J call TRBJ1-2, with 9 bases lining up with TRBD1. V shed 5 bases and J 4 bases; nucleotides not matched to a gene: 8. CDR1 and CDR2 from the germline V gene are LNHDA and SQIVND (reference sequence). The length of the CDR3 is 15 residues. The CDR3 nucleotides read TGTGCCAGTAGTCAAGCCGGGACAGGGACCTATGGCTACACCTTC. It specifies CASSQAGTGTYGYTF.

The chain combines TRBV3-1 (or the pseudogene TRBV3-2) with TRBJ2-5; 12 nucleotides line up with TRBD2. The CDR3 has 15 residues. With 4 bases clipped from V and 5 bases from J, the junction kept 5 bases outside the gene matches. Germline CDR1 reads LGHDT; CDR2 reads YNNKEL (reference sequence). CDR3 coding DNA: TGTGCCAGCAGCCCTAGCGGGGGGGCTTGGGAGACCCAGTACTTC. It codes for CASSPSGGAWETQYF.

The J gene is TRBJ1-2, the V gene TRBV6-1, with 9 bases aligning to TRBD1. With 4 bases clipped from V and 0 bases from J, the junction kept 6 bases outside the gene matches. Germline CDR1 and CDR2: MNHNS and SASEGT. The CDR3 is 16 amino acids. CDR3 region: CASSGGQGSANYGYTF. The CDR3 DNA is TGTGCCAGCAGTGGGGGACAGGGTTCAGCTAACTATGGCTACACCTTC.

CDR3 amino acids: CASSSKQGNTIYF. DNA of the CDR3: TGTGCCAGCAGCTCCAAACAGGGCAACACCATATATTTT. This chain connects TRBV9 to TRBJ1-3, with D possibly TRBD1 on 6 matching bases. CDR1 is SGDLS and CDR2 is YYNGEE in the germline V gene. The CDR3 loop spans 13 amino acids. Between the trimmed V and J ends, which lost 4 bases and 7 bases, there was a span of 12 bases.

The chain has TRBV4-2 and TRBJ2-1; 10 bases fit TRBD2. The CDR3 runs 16 residues. Germline CDR1 and CDR2: LGHNA and YNFKEQ. The junction had 8 bases not matched to a gene; V was cut back by 4 bases and J by 5 bases. As DNA, the CDR3 is TGTGCCAGCAGCCTTAGCGGGGGGTTAGGCGACAATGAGCAGTTCTTC. Encoded protein: CASSLSGGLGDNEQFF.

V is TRBV11-2 and J is TRBJ2-5; 12 bases match TRBD1. This CDR3 contains 16 residues. Germline CDR1 reads SGHAT; CDR2 reads FQNNGV. The trim removed 4 bases at V and 4 bases at J, leaving 7 bases unmatched. CDR3: CASSSTGTGGRETQYF. CDR3 nucleotide sequence: TGTGCCAGCAGCTCTACCGGGACAGGGGGCCGAGAGACCCAGTACTTC.

This clone was detected only once. The chain has TRBV2 and TRBJ2-3; the match to TRBD2 covers 7 bases. V lost 10 bases and J lost 2; bases outside the gene matches: 9. CDR1 is SNHLY, CDR2 FYNNEI, per germline. The CDR3 totals 14 residues. CDR3 in DNA: TGTGCCACCAGGCCGGCGGGGGTCACAGATACGCAGTATTTT. Amino acid sequence: CATRPAGVTDTQYF.

The rearrangement links TRBV6-6 to TRBJ1-2; perhaps TRBD1 as D (6 bases). The V gene lost 7 bases and the J gene lost 1 base, with 13 bases spanning the gap. The germline V gene has CDR1 MNHNY and CDR2 SVGAGI (reference sequence). CDR3 length: 14 residues. In DNA, the CDR3 is TGTGCCAGCAAGGGAACAGGGAGTAACTATGGCTACACCTTC. It translates to CASKGTGSNYGYTF.

The genes are TRBV24-1 and TRBJ2-1, with TRBD2 identical over 8 bases. This CDR3 region has 14 residues. V lost 9 bases, J lost 7 bases, and 10 bases stayed unmatched. Germline V gene sequence: CDR1 KGHDR, CDR2 SFDVKD. The CDR3 protein is CATEASGRSNEQFF. DNA for the CDR3: TGTGCCACCGAGGCTAGCGGGCGATCAAATGAGCAGTTCTTC.

CDR3 coding DNA: TGCAGTGCTAGTCGGGGGGGCCGAAGGGACTATGGCTACACCTTC. Residues: CSASRGGRRDYGYTF. The rearrangement joins TRBV20-1 to TRBJ1-2; possible D gene TRBD1, 6 bases. CDR3 size: 15 residues. With 3 bases removed from V and 3 bases from J, the gap between germline ends came to 17 bases. Germline V gene data show CDR1 as DFQATT and CDR2 as SNEGSKA (reference sequence).

This sequence joins TRBV10-3 and TRBJ1-3; D ambiguous. Deletions cut 6 bases from V and 0 bases from J, with 6 bases between. The CDR3 covers 13 residues. Germline lookup yields CDR1 ENHRY and CDR2 SYGVKD. CDR3 in amino acids: CAIRAISGNTIYF. CDR3 coding DNA: TGTGCCATCAGGGCCATCTCTGGAAACACCATATATTTT.

The chain combines TRBV29-1 with TRBJ2-2; D gene ambiguous. Trimming stripped 7 bases from V and 6 bases from J, with 12 bases between. This CDR3 has 12 residues. Germline assignment: CDR1 SQVTM and CDR2 ANQGSEA. CDR3 amino acids: CSARPRAGELFF. The CDR3, as DNA: TGCAGCGCGCGGCCCCGGGCCGGGGAGCTGTTTTTT.

This rearrangement joins TRBV4-1 to TRBJ1-1; 7 bases are a match to TRBD1. The CDR3 is made up of 15 amino acids. Trimming at V came to 4 bases and at J to 0 bases, leaving 5 bases not matched to a gene. Germline loops: CDR1 MGHRA, CDR2 YSYEKL. CDR3 residues: CASSPPTGMNTEAFF. The DNA of the CDR3 is TGCGCCAGCAGCCCGCCGACAGGGATGAACACTGAAGCTTTCTTT.